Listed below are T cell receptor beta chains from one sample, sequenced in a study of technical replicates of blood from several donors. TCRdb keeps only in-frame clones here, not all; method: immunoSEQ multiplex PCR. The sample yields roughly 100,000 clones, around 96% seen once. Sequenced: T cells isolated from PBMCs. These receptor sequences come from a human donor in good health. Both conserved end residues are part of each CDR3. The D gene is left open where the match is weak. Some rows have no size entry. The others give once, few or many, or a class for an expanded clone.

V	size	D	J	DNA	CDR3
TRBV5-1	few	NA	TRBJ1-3	TGCGCCAGCAGCTTGGGTCAGTCTGGAAACACCATATATTTT	CASSLGQSGNTIYF
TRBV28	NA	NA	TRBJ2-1	TGTGCCAGCAGTTTTAGACGAGACTACCTCAATGAGCAGTTCTTC	CASSFRRDYLNEQFF
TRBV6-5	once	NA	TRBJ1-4	TGTGCCAGCAGTTACGGGAGCAAACTGTTTTTT	CASSYGSKLFF
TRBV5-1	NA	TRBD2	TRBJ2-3	TGCGCCAGCAGCTGGGATAGCGGGAGGTTAGGAGATACGCAGTATTTT	CASSWDSGRLGDTQYF
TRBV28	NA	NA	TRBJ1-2	TGTGCCACCTTACTCAGGTTCAACGCTCTAAACTATGGCTACACCTTC	CATLLRFNALNYGYTF
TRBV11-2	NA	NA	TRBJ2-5	TGTGCCAGCAGCGCGTACCAAGAGACCCAGTACTTC	CASSAYQETQYF
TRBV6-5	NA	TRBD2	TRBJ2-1	TGTGCCAGCAGTCGACCTAGCGGGAAGGACAATGAGCAGTTCTTC	CASSRPSGKDNEQFF
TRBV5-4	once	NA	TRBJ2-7	TGTGCCAGCAGCTTGTCGGCGGGGTTAGGTTACGAGCAGTACTTC	CASSLSAGLGYEQYF
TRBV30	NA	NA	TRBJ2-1	TGTGCCTGGGAGAGTATCGGGATATACAATGAGCAGTTCTTC	CAWESIGIYNEQFF
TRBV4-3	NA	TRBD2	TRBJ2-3	TGCGCCAGCAGCCGCCTACTAGCGGGTAGCACTAGTAGCACAGATACGCAGTATTTT	CASSRLLAGSTSSTDTQYF
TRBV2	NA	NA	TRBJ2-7	TGTGCCAGCAGTCAGATAGTCACTAGCCTCGAGCAGTACTTC	CASSQIVTSLEQYF
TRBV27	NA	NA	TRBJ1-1	TGTGCCAGCAGGTATACAGGTCGCACTGAAGCTTTCTTT	CASRYTGRTEAFF
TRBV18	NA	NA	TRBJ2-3	TGTGCCAGCTCACCTCTGAGCACAGATACGCAGTATTTT	CASSPLSTDTQYF
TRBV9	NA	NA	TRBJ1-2	TGTGCCAGCAGCGTAGGAGACAGTCTCCTCTATGGCTACACCTTC	CASSVGDSLLYGYTF
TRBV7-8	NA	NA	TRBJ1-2	TGTGCCAGCAGCAAGGGCGGGGGGCGGAACTATGGCTACACCTTC	CASSKGGGRNYGYTF
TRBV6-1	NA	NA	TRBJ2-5	TGTGCCAGCAGGAGGACACCCAACCAAGAGACCCAGTACTTC	CASRRTPNQETQYF
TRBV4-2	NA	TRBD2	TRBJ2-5	TGTGCCAGCAGCTCCCGAGGACTAGCGGGGACTCAAGAGACCCAGTACTTC	CASSSRGLAGTQETQYF
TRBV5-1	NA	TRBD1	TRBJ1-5	TGCGCCAGCAGCTACGGACAGGGGGCCCAGCCCCAGCATTTT	CASSYGQGAQPQHF
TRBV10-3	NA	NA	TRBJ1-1	TGTGCCATCAGTGGCGGAGGGAGGAGGACTTTCTTT	CAISGGGRRTFF
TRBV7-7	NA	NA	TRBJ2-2	TGTGCCAGCAGCTTAAATCCAGGGGCGGCTAACACCGGGGAGCTGTTTTTT	CASSLNPGAANTGELFF
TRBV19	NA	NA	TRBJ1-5	TGTGCCAGTAGTCCGGGGGACCTAGGACAGCCCCAGCATTTT	CASSPGDLGQPQHF
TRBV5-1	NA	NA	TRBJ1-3	TGCGCCAGCAGCTTGGTTCCAGGGAGAAACACCATATATTTT	CASSLVPGRNTIYF
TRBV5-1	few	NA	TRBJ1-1	TGCGCCAGCAGCTTGGCCAGGGAAGGCACTGAAGCTTTCTTT	CASSLAREGTEAFF
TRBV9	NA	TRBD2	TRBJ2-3	TGTGCCAGCAGTGGACTAGCGGGAGGCCGGATAGATACGCAGTATTTT	CASSGLAGGRIDTQYF
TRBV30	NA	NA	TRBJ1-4	TGTGCCTGGAGCGTAGGGGCGGCTGAAAAACTGTTTTTT	CAWSVGAAEKLFF
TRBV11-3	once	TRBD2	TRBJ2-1	TGTGCCAGCAGCTTCCTAGCGGGTTATGAGCAGTTCTTC	CASSFLAGYEQFF
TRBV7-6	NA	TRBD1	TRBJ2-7	TGTGCCAGCAGCTTAGTAGGGGGTTTGCGGGACAGGGACCACGAGCAGTACTTC	CASSLVGGLRDRDHEQYF
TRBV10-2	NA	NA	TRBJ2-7	TGCGCCAGCAGTGAGAAGGACTTTAGGTCGCGTGAGCAGTACTTC	CASSEKDFRSREQYF
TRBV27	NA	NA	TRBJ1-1	TGTGCCAGCAGTTTTTTCGGAGGTGGGAACACTGAAGCTTTCTTT	CASSFFGGGNTEAFF
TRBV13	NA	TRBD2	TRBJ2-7	TGTGCCAGCAGTTTTCTGAAGGGGACTAGCGGGAGGGCCTACGAGCAGTACTTC	CASSFLKGTSGRAYEQYF
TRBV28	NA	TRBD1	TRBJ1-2	TGTGCCAGCAGTTTCTCCGGACAGGGGGAGAACTATGGCTACACCTTC	CASSFSGQGENYGYTF
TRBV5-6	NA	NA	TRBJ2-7	TGTGCCAGCAGCTTGTCCACGAGCTACGAGCAGTACTTC	CASSLSTSYEQYF
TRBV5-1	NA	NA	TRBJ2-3	TGCGCCAGCAGCTTGTCGGCCCTAGCCAGCACAGATACGCAGTATTTT	CASSLSALASTDTQYF
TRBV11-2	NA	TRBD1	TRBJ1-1	TGTGCCAGCAGCTGGCGAAGCGGGACAGGGAGCACTGAAGCTTTCTTT	CASSWRSGTGSTEAFF
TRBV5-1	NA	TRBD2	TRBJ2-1	TGCGCCAGCAGGTCGGGACTAGCGGGGAACAATGAGCAGTTCTTC	CASRSGLAGNNEQFF
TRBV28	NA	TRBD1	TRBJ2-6	TGTGCCAGCAGTAAGCCCGGGACAGGGTCTGGGGCCAACGTCCTGACTTTC	CASSKPGTGSGANVLTF
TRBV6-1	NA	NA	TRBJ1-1	TGTGCCAGCAGGCGGCAGAACACTGAAGCTTTCTTT	CASRRQNTEAFF
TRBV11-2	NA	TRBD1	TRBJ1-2	TGTGCCAGCAGCCCGAACAGGGGGCCCCTTCGGGGCTACACCTTC	CASSPNRGPLRGYTF
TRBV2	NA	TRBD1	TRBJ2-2	TGTGCCAGCAGTGAAGGTCGACAGGGGACCACCGGGGAGCTGTTTTTT	CASSEGRQGTTGELFF
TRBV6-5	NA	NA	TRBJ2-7	TGTGCCAGCAGTTACAGTGCAGGAAGTTCCTACGAGCAGTACTTC	CASSYSAGSSYEQYF